A selection of T cell receptor beta chains follows, all from one sample in a study of blood T cell repertoires in COVID-19. Sequencing was performed with immunoSEQ multiplex PCR; in TCRdb, only in-frame clones are kept and a portion is missing. This table has approximately 94,000 clones, 65% to 90% appearing once. Sample: peripheral blood. Receptors originate from a man in his fifties or sixties with acute or convalescent COVID-19. Each CDR3 is given without its conserved first and last residue.

V gene | CDR3 protein
TRBV28 | ASSPQRGRGTGELF
TRBV7-2 | ASSSTGNTEAF
TRBV2 | ASSEWVGQETQY
TRBV19 | ASSVGQGVGEQF
TRBV5-8 | ASTSRWTEAF
TRBV9 | ASSARGDTQPQH
TRBV27 | ASSIWTGQNSPLH
TRBV6-2/TRBV6-3 | ASSYTAGEQY
TRBV7-9 | ASSLGTGGTMNTEAF
TRBV27 | ASSPNGWASYNEQF
TRBV6-5 | ASSTGQARNQPQH
TRBV6-5 | ASSYRTPRGNTEAF
TRBV19 | ASSQGDEKLF
TRBV19 | ASSIVQFLGTNEKLF
TRBV4-2 | ASSQDLNTGELF
TRBV29-1 | SVGSGNGELF
TRBV4-2 | ASSQTGGDRY
TRBV5-4 | ASSTSIWTSGGRTDTQY
TRBV5-6 | ASSVRGVGTDTQY
TRBV30 | AWSPVIGYT
TRBV7-2 | ASSPTSTDTQY
TRBV13 | ASSTRRAGEQY
TRBV28 | ASSLYGGNTEAF
TRBV9 | ASSGGYSNQPQH
TRBV15 | ATSRDFETGGRNQPQH
TRBV30 | AWSKQSNQPQH
TRBV3-1/TRBV3-2 | ASSQVAMGARRTDTQY
TRBV25-1 | ASSERGQGVNGYT
TRBV6-5 | ASTKHEGSYNEQF
TRBV19 | ASSLQGSGEKLF
TRBV7-2 | ASSTQGPGNQPQH
TRBV19 | ASSIGRSEQDTQY
TRBV5-1 | ASSEGRTGDFFYGYT
TRBV28 | ASSPGGANYGYT
TRBV19 | ASSIRLAGYNEQF
TRBV7-8 | ASSFAGRPEKLF
TRBV9 | ASSVGTGENTGELF
TRBV7-2 | ASSLGTGGVNEQF
TRBV2 | ASSQTGTDGQPQH
TRBV7-2 | ASSRDRGRLEGNTEAF
TRBV7-9 | ASSFRSQGTEAF
TRBV5-1 | ASHRTGEFKETQY
TRBV7-8 | ASSQGSGGYNEQF
TRBV7-2 | ASSFRRSSQETQY
TRBV7-8 | ASSSLSGGRGTDTQY
TRBV6-1 | ASSERDPYEQY
TRBV15 | ATSRAGGGAEAF
TRBV3-1/TRBV3-2 | ASSQGQEAF
TRBV9 | ASSVVEGGELF
TRBV2 | ANRDSLNEKLF
TRBV18 | ASSPPGGTNTGELF
TRBV15 | ATSSGSGSGKSSYNEQF
TRBV30 | AWSVTGDGYT
TRBV10-3 | AIGKGQSTDTQY
TRBV21-1 | ASSKVGRGRISNTGELF
TRBV7-2 | ASSPAGVRGVKYGYT
TRBV5-1 | ASSLAATVQETQY
TRBV25-1 | ASSESGQGTYNQPQH
TRBV7-2 | ASSLALVGGEQY
TRBV5-8 | ASSSGQGSYGYT